Listed here are 24 T cell receptor beta chains from one sample, sequenced in a study of T cells after yellow fever vaccination. TCRdb reanalysed the 5' RACE reads using MiXCR and keeps one entry per CDR3 protein. Among roughly 170,000 distinct CDR3 sequences listed, about 6% were seen once. Sample: CD4+ T cells sorted from PBMCs, taken on the day of the first yellow fever vaccination. The receptors were gathered from a man younger than 35 who received the YFV17D yellow fever vaccine.

This clonotype was observed at least ten times. This chain uses TRBV5-1 with TRBJ2-3; 11 bases align to TRBD2. The length of the CDR3 is 14 residues. Germline CDR1 and CDR2: SGHRS and YFSETQ. With 5 bases clipped from V and 2 bases from J, the junction kept 1 base outside the gene matches. The CDR3 region is CASRLAGVTDTQYF. Here the CDR3 DNA reads TGCGCCAGCAGACTAGCGGGGGTCACAGATACGCAGTATTTT. Supplemented by reference TRBV5-1 and TRBJ2-3, the full variable domain reads KAGVTQTPRYLIKTRGQQVTLSCSPISGHRSVSWYQQTPGQGLQFLFEYFSETQRNKGNFPGRFSGRQFSNSRSEMNVSTLELGDSALYLCASRLAGVTDTQYFGPGTRLTVL.

In nucleotides, the CDR3 is TGTGCCAGCAGCCTCCGGGACAGCCGAGAATATGGCTACACCTTC. Translated: CASSLRDSREYGYTF. The rearrangement links TRBV7-2 to TRBJ1-2, with 7 nucleotides matching TRBD1. The trim removed 5 bases at V and 5 bases at J, leaving 11 bases unmatched. Germline V gene sequence: CDR1 SGHTA, CDR2 FQGNSA. CDR3 length equals 15 residues.

This clonotype was picked up a small number of times. This sequence joins TRBV5-1 and TRBJ2-7; possible D gene TRBD1, 6 bases. V lost 3 bases and J lost 5, with 15 bases in between. The CDR3 runs 14 residues. Germline lookup yields CDR1 SGHRS and CDR2 YFSETQ. CDR3 sequence: CASSSGDRTHEQYF. The CDR3 DNA sequence: TGCGCCAGCAGCTCAGGGGACCGTACCCACGAGCAGTACTTC.

This rearrangement joins TRBV19 to TRBJ2-7; 9 nucleotides agree with TRBD2. The germline gives CDR1 LNHDA, CDR2 SQIVND (reference sequence). J lost 0 bases, V lost 6 bases, and 6 bases had no gene match. The CDR3 is made up of 15 amino acids. The CDR3 protein is CASRLAGASSYEQYF. CDR3 coding DNA: TGTGCCAGTAGATTAGCGGGGGCCTCCTCCTACGAGCAGTACTTC. The whole variable domain, remainder taken from reference TRBV19 and TRBJ2-7, is DGGITQSPKYLFRKEGQNVTLSCEQNLNHDAMYWYRQDPGQGLRLIYYSQIVNDFQKGDIAEGYSVSREKKESFPLTVTSAQKNPTAFYLCASRLAGASSYEQYFGPGTRLTVT.

This chain uses TRBV3-1 with TRBJ1-1; 7 nucleotides align to TRBD1. Germline CDR1 LGHDT, CDR2 YNNKEL (reference sequence). After removal of 1 base from V and 1 base from J, the junction contained 3 bases not matched to a gene. The CDR3 is made up of 15 amino acids. The CDR3 loop reads CASSQVHRGNTEAFF. The CDR3 bases are TGTGCCAGCAGCCAAGTCCACAGGGGGAACACTGAAGCTTTCTTT.

This clonotype appeared many times. V is TRBV12-3 or TRBV12-4 and J is TRBJ1-1; TRBD1 might be the D (5 bases). The V end lost 3 bases, the J end lost 4 bases, and 9 bases lay between the germline ends. The CDR3 spans 13 residues. The CDR3 coding sequence is TGTGCCAGCAGTTTTGACAGAACCACTGAAGCTTTCTTT. It translates to CASSFDRTTEAFF.

This clonotype was seen ten or more times. This rearrangement joins TRBV5-1 to TRBJ2-5; D remains unclear. V lost 1 base to trimming and J lost 3 bases, with 10 bases between them. The CDR3 is 14 residues long. CDR1 is SGHRS, CDR2 YFSETQ, per germline. The CDR3 spells CASSLFSSEETQYF. The CDR3 bases are TGCGCCAGCAGCTTGTTTAGTTCGGAAGAGACCCAGTACTTC. The full variable domain, completed using reference TRBV5-1 and TRBJ2-5, is KAGVTQTPRYLIKTRGQQVTLSCSPISGHRSVSWYQQTPGQGLQFLFEYFSETQRNKGNFPGRFSGRQFSNSRSEMNVSTLELGDSALYLCASSLFSSEETQYFGPGTRLLVL.

This clonotype came up a few times. The chain recombines TRBV11-2 with TRBJ2-7; TRBD2 is a possible D gene (5 bases). The CDR3 loop spans 12 amino acids. The V gene's germline CDR1 is SGHAT and CDR2 FQNNGV. Trimming left V 1 base short and J 6 bases short, with 7 bases between. Here the CDR3 reads CASSLVRGEQYF. CDR3 DNA: TGTGCCAGCAGCTTAGTCCGGGGCGAGCAGTACTTC.

This clonotype was seen at least ten times. The chain combines TRBV2 with TRBJ2-7, with D perhaps matching TRBD1 (5 bases). From germline, CDR1 is SNHLY and CDR2 FYNNEI. V lost 9 bases to trimming and J lost 4 bases, with 16 bases between them. The CDR3 spans 13 residues. The CDR3 region has the DNA TGTGCCAGTCGAGAGGACCAGGGTTACGAGCAGTACTTC. The encoded protein is CASREDQGYEQYF. Filled out from reference TRBV2 and TRBJ2-7, the complete variable domain reads EPEVTQTPSHQVTQMGQEVILRCVPISNHLYFYWYRQILGQKVEFLVSFYNNEISEKSEIFDDQFSVERPDGSNFTLKIRSTKLEDSAMYFCASREDQGYEQYFGPGTRLTVT.

This clonotype was seen repeatedly, ten times or more. The genes are TRBV7-6 and TRBJ2-1; D unclear. Trimming took off 3 bases at V and 8 bases at J, with 14 bases between the two ends. CDR1 and CDR2 (germline): SGHVS, FNYEAQ. This CDR3 is 14 amino acids long. The CDR3 sequence is CASSLRTASYEQFF. The CDR3 DNA sequence: TGTGCCAGCAGCTTGAGGACCGCGAGTTATGAGCAGTTCTTC.

This clonotype was seen repeatedly, ten times or more. The chain recombines TRBV7-2 with TRBJ2-1; D unclear. The V gene lost 0 bases and the J gene lost 10 bases, with 13 bases spanning the gap. The CDR3 runs to 14 residues. Looked up from germline, CDR1 is SGHTA and CDR2 is FQGNSA. CDR3 nucleotides: TGTGCCAGCAGCTTAGCGGGCGTAGATATAGAGCAGTTCTTC. Protein product: CASSLAGVDIEQFF.

In this sample, this clonotype turned up many times. Here the CDR3 DNA reads TGTGCCAGCAGTTACTCCTCTAGCGGGGGGGCGAATGAGCAGTTCTTC. It yields the protein CASSYSSSGGANEQFF. The chain couples TRBV6-5 to TRBJ2-1; 12 bases agree with TRBD2. Looked up from germline, CDR1 is MNHEY and CDR2 is SVGAGI. The CDR3 sequence is 16 residues long. Trimming at V came to 0 bases and at J to 7 bases, leaving 4 bases not matched to a gene.

The table lists this clonotype with a few counts. The chain combines TRBV20-1 with TRBJ2-5, with D possibly called TRBD1 or TRBD2 (5 bases each). Germline CDR1 reads DFQATT; CDR2 reads SNEGSKA (reference sequence). Trimming removed 6 bases from V and 4 bases from J, with 15 bases in between. This CDR3 has 13 residues. CDR3 in amino acids: CSACSRGIETQYF. CDR3 nucleotides: TGCAGTGCCTGCTCCCGGGGCATAGAGACCCAGTACTTC.

The chain carries TRBV15 and TRBJ2-1; no clear D gene. V lost 0 bases, J lost 10 bases, and 7 bases lay in between. The length of the CDR3 is 12 residues. Per germline, CDR1 LNHNV and CDR2 YYDKDF (reference sequence). CDR3 in DNA: TGTGCCACCAGCAGAGATTTCGGGGAGCAGTTCTTC. Protein: CATSRDFGEQFF.

The sample holds many counts of this clonotype. This chain joins TRBV20-1 and TRBJ1-5; the match to TRBD1 covers 8 bases. V was clipped by 4 bases and J by 4 bases; unmatched bases: 3. There are 13 residues in the CDR3. Germline V gene data show CDR1 as DFQATT and CDR2 as SNEGSKA (reference sequence). The CDR3 region is CSATRDRNQPQHF. In DNA form, the CDR3 reads TGCAGTGCTACCCGGGACAGGAATCAGCCCCAGCATTTT.

The rearrangement uses TRBV20-1 and TRBJ1-6; 12 bases are shared with TRBD1. CDR3 size: 17 residues. Germline V lookup: CDR1 DFQATT, CDR2 SNEGSKA (reference sequence). Trimming took 5 bases from V and 6 from J; bases not matched to a gene: 11. This CDR3 is CSAPTGTGGFSNSPLHF. CDR3 sequence (DNA): TGCAGTGCTCCTACTGGGACAGGGGGCTTTAGTAATTCACCCCTCCACTTT.

The rearrangement uses TRBV12-3 or TRBV12-4 and TRBJ2-1; 8 bases are shared with TRBD2. Trimming cost V 6 bases and J 4 bases; bases outside gene matches: 14. The CDR3 consists of 17 residues. DNA of the CDR3: TGTGCCAGCAGCATCGCTGGGGGAGCGGGGGAGTACAATGAGCAGTTCTTC. Its protein product is CASSIAGGAGEYNEQFF.

This clonotype was found many times. The chain carries TRBV24-1 and TRBJ1-2, with 9 bases that match TRBD1. CDR3 length: 14 residues. The V and J ends lost 3 bases and 7 bases, in that order; junction bases with no gene match: 5. Germline assignment: CDR1 KGHDR and CDR2 SFDVKD. The CDR3 here is CATSDTDRGRGYTF. DNA for the CDR3: TGTGCCACCAGTGATACGGACAGGGGTCGTGGCTACACCTTC.

The chain carries TRBV4-3 and TRBJ2-1; D call uncertain. CDR1 is LGHNA, CDR2 YSLEER, per germline. CDR3 length equals 15 residues. Between the trimmed V and J ends, which lost 0 bases and 7 bases, there was a span of 13 bases. This CDR3 is CASSQEKFPRNEQFF. The CDR3 nucleotides are TGCGCCAGCAGCCAAGAAAAGTTCCCCAGAAATGAGCAGTTCTTC.

The rearrangement links TRBV5-4 to TRBJ2-1, with 10 bases matching TRBD2. This CDR3 comprises 15 residues. With 2 bases clipped from V and 5 bases from J, the junction kept 4 bases outside the gene matches. Germline CDR1 SGHNT, CDR2 YYREEE (reference sequence). DNA for the CDR3: TGTGCCAGCAGCTTAGCGGGGGGGACCCACAATGAGCAGTTCTTC. Amino acids: CASSLAGGTHNEQFF.

In this sample, this clonotype turned up a few times. V usage is TRBV12-3 or TRBV12-4 and J usage is TRBJ2-2; perhaps TRBD2 as D (6 bases). The CDR3 extends over 14 amino acids. V lost 6 bases, J lost 7 bases, and 15 bases lay in between. The CDR3 coding sequence is TGTGCCAGCAGGCCGGCGGGCGGGGACGGGGAGCTGTTTTTT. Translating gives CASRPAGGDGELFF.

The table lists this clonotype with a few counts. The chain joins TRBV27 to TRBJ1-3, with 7 bases fitting TRBD1. The CDR3 runs to 14 residues. V dropped 6 bases and J dropped 4; count of bases not matched to a gene: 6. Per the germline V gene, CDR1 is MNHEY and CDR2 is SMNVEV (reference sequence). CDR3: CASRGLGQGNTIYF. The CDR3 coding sequence is TGTGCCAGCAGGGGATTGGGACAGGGAAACACCATATATTTT.

Note on this clonotype: A read error may explain this, as a much larger clone is one base away. The chain joins TRBV12-3 or TRBV12-4 to TRBJ2-2, with D unresolved. The CDR3 has 13 residues. The V end was cut by 4 bases, the J end by 4 bases, with 7 bases between. In nucleotides, the CDR3 is TGTGCCAGCAGTTCACGTTTCACCGGGGAGCTGTTTTTT. Residues: CASSSRFTGELFF.

This clonotype was counted between two and nine times. The chain recombines TRBV5-4 with TRBJ1-1; no firm D call. The V end lost 0 bases, the J end lost 1 base, and 10 bases lay between the germline ends. Germline lookup yields CDR1 SGHNT and CDR2 YYREEE (reference sequence). This CDR3 contains 15 residues. CDR3 residues: CASSLAGWTNTEAFF. CDR3 in DNA: TGTGCCAGCAGCTTGGCGGGGTGGACGAACACTGAAGCTTTCTTT.